The clone carrying this TCR beta chain turned up a few times. What it binds is unknown. These data are taken from a study of identical twins. Findings of the study overall: In cord blood, abundant beta clonotypes had fewer insertions; memory showed no trend. Where beta out-of-frame sequences were concerned, excess twin sharing was weaker. Models predicted less out-of-frame TCR alpha sharing in monozygotic twins than was found.

The length of the CDR3 is 12 residues. Germline-derived CDR1 and CDR2 are SGHKS and YYEKEE (reference sequence). V was trimmed by 3 bases and J by 11 bases, leaving 9 bases between them. In TCRdb, the 5' RACE reads were re-called with MiXCR into one record per CDR3 protein. This table has a few hundred thousand distinct CDR3 sequences, around 24% appearing once. These data are also associated with another study on T cells expressing NK-cell markers. This second study says: In 6 or 7 donors, dominant NKG2C+ clonotypes were roughly 1.0-7.0% of CD8+ T cells.

The TCR comes from a young woman in good health. Sequenced material: CD4+ T cells sorted from blood. V and J are TRBV5-5 and TRBJ1-6; no clear D. CDR3: CASSYRGPPLHF. In DNA form, the CDR3 reads TGTGCCAGCAGCTACCGAGGTCCACCCCTCCACTTT.